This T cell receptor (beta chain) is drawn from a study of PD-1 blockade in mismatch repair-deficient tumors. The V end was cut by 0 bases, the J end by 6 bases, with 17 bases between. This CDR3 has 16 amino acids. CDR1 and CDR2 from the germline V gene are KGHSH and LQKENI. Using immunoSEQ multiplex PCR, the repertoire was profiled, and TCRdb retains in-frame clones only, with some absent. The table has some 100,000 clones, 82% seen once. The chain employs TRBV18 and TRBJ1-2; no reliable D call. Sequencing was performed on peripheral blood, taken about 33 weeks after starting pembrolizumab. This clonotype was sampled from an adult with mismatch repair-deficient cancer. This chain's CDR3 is CASSPPSGNKYHGYTF. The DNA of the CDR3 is TGTGCCAGCTCACCACCCTCCGGGAATAAGTACCATGGCTACACCTTC. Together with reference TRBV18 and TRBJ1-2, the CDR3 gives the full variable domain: NAGVMQNPRHLVRRRGQEARLRCSPMKGHSHVYWYRQLPEEGLKFMVYLQKENIIDESGMPKERFSAEFPKEGPSILRIQQVVRGDSAAYFCASSPPSGNKYHGYTFGSGTRLTVV.